Below are 20 T cell receptor beta chains sequenced from a single sample in a study (dated by TCRdb to between 2015 and 2016). The method was RT-PCR. The data were produced on an Illumina MiSeq. The public reads were reprocessed in TCRdb via fastp at Q25 and MiXCR, keeping in-frame beta chains. Each CDR3 protein appears once, grouped with its most common genes and DNA. Recorded for this sample are 650,000 to 800,000 distinct CDR3 sequences; approximately 14% of them occurred a single time. Together, the top ten hold just over 3.5% of the sample. The sample comprised memory CD4+ T cells from blood. The source is a female donor in good health, serving as a healthy control.

V usage is TRBV5-1 and J usage is TRBJ2-3; D is perhaps TRBD2 (6 bases). V lost 4 bases and J lost 2, with 14 bases in between. The length of the CDR3 is 15 residues. CDR1 is SGHRS and CDR2 is YFSETQ in the germline V gene. The CDR3 nucleotides are TGCGCCAGCAGCCCTGGGGACTCTCACACAGATACGCAGTATTTT. Translating gives CASSPGDSHTDTQYF.

This clonotype was counted only a few times. The chain recombines TRBV12-3 or TRBV12-4 with TRBJ2-7, with 10 bases that match TRBD1. This CDR3 is 14 amino acids long. Trimming took 3 bases from V and 5 from J; bases not matched to a gene: 4. The CDR3 nucleotides read TGTGCCAGCAGTTTTTGGGACAGGGGAGACGAGCAGTACTTC. Its protein product is CASSFWDRGDEQYF.

The V call is TRBV7-9, the J call TRBJ2-7; D perhaps matches TRBD1 (5 bases). The CDR3 covers 14 residues. CDR1 and CDR2 from the germline V gene are SEHNR and FQNEAQ (reference sequence). Trimming left V 4 bases short and J 7 bases short, with 17 bases between. CDR3 sequence reads: CASSSGLALGEQYF. CDR3 nucleotide sequence: TGTGCCAGCAGCTCAGGGCTCGCCCTAGGAGAGCAGTACTTC.

V and J are TRBV12-3 or TRBV12-4 and TRBJ1-5, with D possibly matching TRBD1 (6 bases). The CDR3 runs to 15 residues. The V end was cut by 7 bases, the J end by 0 bases, with 13 bases between. The CDR3 region is CASTTGRHSNQPQHF. The CDR3 nucleotides read TGTGCCAGCACCACAGGGAGGCATAGCAATCAGCCCCAGCATTTT.

The rearrangement joins TRBV18 to TRBJ1-1, with TRBD1 as a possible D gene (5 bases). The CDR3 sequence is 13 residues long. The V gene lost 7 bases and the J gene lost 0 bases, with 9 bases spanning the gap. In germline, CDR1 is KGHSH, CDR2 LQKENI. For the CDR3, the DNA is TGTGCCAGCTTTGGACAACTGAACACTGAAGCTTTCTTT. This sequence encodes CASFGQLNTEAFF.

This clonotype has a handful of counts. The chain recombines TRBV18 with TRBJ1-5; D may be TRBD1 (5 bases). The germline V gene has CDR1 KGHSH and CDR2 LQKENI. CDR3 size: 13 residues. V was shortened by 4 bases and J by 5 bases, with 9 bases between the two germline ends. This chain's CDR3 is CASSRQKDQPQHF. DNA for the CDR3: TGTGCCAGCTCACGACAGAAGGATCAGCCCCAGCATTTT.

The V call is TRBV5-1, the J call TRBJ2-1; the match to TRBD1 covers 8 bases. CDR1 SGHRS and CDR2 YFSETQ come from the germline V gene. The CDR3 loop spans 13 amino acids. Trimming removed 6 bases from V and 6 bases from J; junction bases left unmatched: 5. CDR3 nucleotides: TGCGCCAGCATCGGCCAGGGGGCCAATGAGCAGTTCTTC. Its protein product is CASIGQGANEQFF. Filled out from reference TRBV5-1 and TRBJ2-1, the complete variable domain reads KAGVTQTPRYLIKTRGQQVTLSCSPISGHRSVSWYQQTPGQGLQFLFEYFSETQRNKGNFPGRFSGRQFSNSRSEMNVSTLELGDSALYLCASIGQGANEQFFGPGTRLTVL.

This clonotype was detected ten times or more. The chain is built from TRBV6-5 and TRBJ2-7; D is possibly TRBD2 (5 bases). V lost 6 bases to trimming and J lost 7 bases, with 16 bases between them. CDR3 size: 13 residues. Per germline, CDR1 MNHEY and CDR2 SVGAGI. CDR3 sequence reads: CASRGRESGEQYF. The CDR3 DNA sequence: TGTGCCAGCAGGGGGAGAGAATCTGGGGAGCAGTACTTC.

V usage is TRBV6-2 or TRBV6-3 and J usage is TRBJ2-2; 7 bases line up with TRBD1. V shed 10 bases and J 2 bases; nucleotides not matched to a gene: 13. The germline V gene has CDR1 MNHEY and CDR2 SVGEGT. This CDR3 spans 16 amino acids. The CDR3 region has the DNA TGTGCCACTTCGATTACGGGGACAGATAACACCGGGGAGCTGTTTTTT. This gives the protein CATSITGTDNTGELFF.

This clonotype was seen more than once but under ten times. The V and J genes are TRBV20-1 and TRBJ2-7; D uncertain. The CDR3 totals 12 residues. Trimming removed 2 bases at V and 6 bases at J, with 11 bases between. The germline V gene has CDR1 DFQATT and CDR2 SNEGSKA (reference sequence). CDR3 nucleotides: TGCAGTGCTAGAATTTTGGCCGGCGAGCAGTACTTC. It yields the protein CSARILAGEQYF.

This clonotype was seen at least ten times. In DNA form, the CDR3 reads TGTGCCATCAGTGAGGTGGGGCAGGGGAACGGGGAGCTGTTTTTT. It specifies CAISEVGQGNGELFF. This chain connects TRBV10-3 to TRBJ2-2, with D tentatively TRBD1 (6 bases). The CDR3 spans 15 residues. The germline V gene has CDR1 ENHRY and CDR2 SYGVKD. With 2 bases removed from V and 7 bases from J, the gap between germline ends came to 14 bases.

J is TRBJ1-2 and V is TRBV6-5; 8 bases align to TRBD1. The CDR3 is 15 amino acids. Germline V gene lookup returns CDR1 MNHEY and CDR2 SVGAGI. J lost 4 bases, V lost 0 bases, and 4 bases had no gene match. CDR3 sequence reads: CASSYSTGQGYGYTF. For the CDR3, the DNA is TGTGCCAGCAGTTACTCGACCGGACAGGGCTATGGCTACACCTTC.

This clonotype came up a few times. This chain uses TRBV12-3 or TRBV12-4 with TRBJ1-6; 9 nucleotides align to TRBD1. The CDR3 sequence is 15 residues long. V lost 7 bases to trimming and J lost 5 bases; unmatched junction nucleotides: 6. CDR3 protein: CASKTGGRNNSPLHF. CDR3 bases: TGTGCCAGCAAGACAGGGGGTCGCAATAATTCACCCCTCCACTTT.

V and J are TRBV5-1 and TRBJ2-7, with 7 bases lining up with TRBD2. V gave up 5 bases and J gave up 5 bases; unmatched junction bases: 10. There are 14 residues in the CDR3. Per the germline V gene, CDR1 is SGHRS and CDR2 is YFSETQ. CDR3 DNA sequence: TGCGCCAGCAGGGGGATCGGGGGAGGGAACGAGCAGTACTTC. Its protein product is CASRGIGGGNEQYF.

This clonotype came up many times. The chain joins TRBV12-3 or TRBV12-4 to TRBJ2-7; the D gene is possibly TRBD1 (5 bases). Trimming removed 5 bases at V and 1 base at J, with 6 bases between. The CDR3 has 12 amino acids. The CDR3 DNA reads as TGTGCCAGCAGTCGACAGTCCTACGAGCAGTACTTC. This encodes CASSRQSYEQYF.

The rearrangement links TRBV4-3 to TRBJ2-3, with D possibly matching TRBD2 (7 bases). The V end was cut by 7 bases, the J end by 5 bases, with 22 bases between. This CDR3 has 16 amino acids. Per germline, CDR1 LGHNA and CDR2 YSLEER. CDR3 residues: CASTERWGGRGDTQYF. The CDR3 nucleotides read TGCGCCAGCACTGAGAGGTGGGGGGGCCGGGGAGATACGCAGTATTTT.

This clonotype was counted only a few times. The rearrangement joins TRBV15 to TRBJ2-1; D possibly matches TRBD1 or TRBD2 (5 bases each). The CDR3 extends over 15 amino acids. Looked up from germline, CDR1 is LNHNV and CDR2 is YYDKDF (reference sequence). V gave up 3 bases and J gave up 6 bases, with 15 bases separating them. The CDR3 DNA follows: TGTGCCACCAGCAGGCGACAGAGCCGGGGCAATGAGCAGTTCTTC. Its translation: CATSRRQSRGNEQFF. Combining the CDR3 with reference TRBV15 and TRBJ2-1 gives the whole variable domain DAMVIQNPRYQVTQFGKPVTLSCSQTLNHNVMYWYQQKSSQAPKLLFHYYDKDFNNEADTPDNFQSRRPNTSFCFLDIRSPGLGDTAMYLCATSRRQSRGNEQFFGPGTRLTVL.

At least ten counts were recorded for this clonotype. The rearrangement joins TRBV5-6 to TRBJ2-1; 9 bases match TRBD2. In germline, CDR1 is SGHDT, CDR2 YYEEEE. The CDR3 sequence is 16 residues long. The junction had 8 bases not matched to a gene; V was cut back by 0 bases and J by 7 bases. Here the CDR3 reads CASSLVLAGFRNEQFF. The CDR3 DNA follows: TGTGCCAGCAGCTTGGTGCTAGCGGGATTCCGAAATGAGCAGTTCTTC.

The chain employs TRBV3-1 and TRBJ1-3, with no clear D. Germline values: CDR1 LGHDT, CDR2 YNNKEL (reference sequence). CDR3 length: 15 amino acids. The V gene lost 1 base and the J gene lost 0 bases, with 7 bases spanning the gap. The CDR3 region is CASSQGRYSGNTIYF. DNA of the CDR3: TGTGCCAGCAGCCAAGGCCGCTACTCTGGAAACACCATATATTTT.

At least ten counts were recorded for this clonotype. J is TRBJ2-1 and V is TRBV1. TRBV1 is a known pseudogene. CDR3 length equals 14 residues. The CDR3 region has the DNA TGCACCAGCAGCCAAGAGAGGCGTCACAATGAGCAGTTCTTC. Translated: CTSSQERRHNEQFF.